These 24 T cell receptor beta chains were all obtained from the same sample, sequenced in a study of T cells after yellow fever vaccination. MiXCR, applied by TCRdb to the 5' RACE reads, yields one record per CDR3 protein. The sample has some 240,000 distinct CDR3 sequences; about 5.2% are singletons. The specimen was CD4+ T cells sorted from PBMCs, collected on the day of the yellow fever booster vaccination. These receptors were taken from a man aged 18 to 29 who received the YFV17D yellow fever vaccine.

This clonotype was picked up many times. This sequence joins TRBV11-2 and TRBJ2-2, with no clear D. Germline values: CDR1 SGHAT, CDR2 FQNNGV. The CDR3 spans 16 residues. The V gene lost 1 base and the J gene lost 8 bases, with 17 bases spanning the gap. The CDR3 protein is CASSLGVLPNEGELFF. In nucleotides, the CDR3 is TGTGCCAGCAGCTTAGGTGTACTACCAAATGAGGGGGAGCTGTTTTTT. The full variable domain, rest sourced from reference TRBV11-2 and TRBJ2-2, is EAGVAQSPRYKIIEKRQSVAFWCNPISGHATLYWYQQILGQGPKLLIQFQNNGVVDDSQLPKDRFSAERLKGVDSTLKIQPAKLEDSAVYLCASSLGVLPNEGELFFGEGSRLTVL.

This clonotype came up many times. The J gene is TRBJ1-1, the V gene TRBV7-2; D possibly corresponds to TRBD1 (5 bases). Trimming stripped 1 base from V and 3 bases from J, with 12 bases between. Germline-derived CDR1 and CDR2 are SGHTA and FQGNSA. This CDR3 spans 15 amino acids. The CDR3 loop reads CASSLVTGAYTEAFF. The CDR3 bases are TGTGCCAGCAGCTTAGTAACCGGGGCCTACACTGAAGCTTTCTTT.

Only a few counts were recorded for this clonotype. CDR3 coding DNA: TGCGCCAGCAGCCGGGGCGCCGGGCTGACCGTTGAAGAGACCCAGTACTTC. Protein sequence: CASSRGAGLTVEETQYF. V usage is TRBV4-3 and J usage is TRBJ2-5; tentative D call: TRBD1 (5 bases). The ends were cut back, 4 bases at V and 3 bases at J, with 21 bases in the middle. The CDR3 totals 17 residues. Germline V CDR1 and CDR2: LGHNA, YSLEER.

The V call is TRBV7-2, the J call TRBJ2-3; tentative D call: TRBD2 (6 bases). Germline CDR1 reads SGHTA; CDR2 reads FQGNSA. The CDR3 consists of 16 residues. V shed 5 bases and J shed 3 bases, with 18 bases lying between them. The chain's CDR3 is CASSLKLAGGTDTQYF. Written as DNA, the CDR3 is TGTGCCAGCAGCCTGAAACTAGCCGGAGGAACAGATACGCAGTATTTT.

This clonotype was counted between two and nine times. J is TRBJ2-1 and V is TRBV7-3, with 7 nucleotides matching TRBD1. Germline CDR1 SGHTA, CDR2 FQGTGA. The CDR3 consists of 14 residues. The J segment lost 6 bases and the V segment lost 6 bases, leaving 8 bases of the junction unmatched. CDR3 in amino acids: CASRRQGSSNEQFF. In nucleotides, the CDR3 is TGTGCCAGCAGGCGACAGGGATCTTCCAATGAGCAGTTCTTC.

This clonotype was counted at least ten times. This rearrangement joins TRBV5-1 to TRBJ1-1, with D possibly being TRBD1 (6 bases). CDR3 length: 13 residues. Germline loops: CDR1 SGHRS, CDR2 YFSETQ. The V and J ends lost 4 bases and 5 bases respectively, with 12 bases between them. The CDR3 nucleotides read TGCGCCAGCAGCAACAGGGTAGGGACTGAAGCTTTCTTT. Its protein product is CASSNRVGTEAFF.

This clonotype was counted many times. The genes are TRBV24-1 and TRBJ2-3; perhaps TRBD2 as D (7 bases). This CDR3 has 13 amino acids. With 10 bases removed from V and 4 bases from J, the gap between germline ends came to 14 bases. Germline V lookup: CDR1 KGHDR, CDR2 SFDVKD. CDR3 sequence: CATSRGASDTQYF. The CDR3 nucleotides read TGTGCCACTAGCCGGGGGGCCTCAGATACGCAGTATTTT.

This clonotype was seen a few times. V usage is TRBV27 and J usage is TRBJ2-1, with a tentative D call TRBD2 (7 bases). Germline-derived CDR1 and CDR2 are MNHEY and SMNVEV (reference sequence). V was clipped by 3 bases and J by 0 bases, with 12 bases between them. The CDR3 runs to 16 residues. CDR3 protein: CASSFGGASSYNEQFF. The DNA for the CDR3 is TGTGCCAGCAGTTTTGGGGGGGCAAGCTCCTACAATGAGCAGTTCTTC.

Only a few counts were recorded for this clonotype. The missing conserved phenylalanine or tryptophan at the end of this CDR3 makes a read error likely. The DNA is left out, because the CDR3 cannot be placed on it with certainty; the CDR3 is given as TCRdb lists it. The V and J genes are TRBV24-1 and TRBJ2-5. Germline loops: CDR1 KGHDR, CDR2 SFDVKD. The CDR3 length equals 10 residues, ends included. CDR3 loop: CATSACRGWV.

The chain couples TRBV20-1 to TRBJ1-5; 7 nucleotides align to TRBD1. Germline lookup yields CDR1 DFQATT and CDR2 SNEGSKA (reference sequence). The CDR3 runs to 17 residues. Trimming at V came to 3 bases and at J to 3 bases, leaving 14 bases not matched to a gene. This chain's CDR3 is CSASRTTLGQINQPQHF. DNA for the CDR3: TGCAGTGCTAGTCGGACTACCCTGGGACAGATCAATCAGCCCCAGCATTTT.

This clonotype showed up just a few times. The chain links TRBV15 to TRBJ2-2, with 9 bases matching TRBD1. With 5 bases clipped from V and 5 bases from J, the junction kept 6 bases outside the gene matches. CDR1 is LNHNV and CDR2 is YYDKDF in the germline V gene (reference sequence). This CDR3 is 15 amino acids long. As DNA, the CDR3 is TGTGCCACCAGCTACGGGACAGGGTCGACCGGGGAGCTGTTTTTT. This translates into CATSYGTGSTGELFF.

CDR3 sequence: CSATRGRLGQETQYF. CDR3 DNA: TGCAGTGCAACCAGGGGAAGGTTGGGCCAAGAGACCCAGTACTTC. The chain uses TRBV20-1 and TRBJ2-5, with D possibly TRBD1 on 6 matching bases. V was cut by 6 bases and J by 1 base, with 18 bases left in between. The CDR3 extends over 15 amino acids. CDR1 is DFQATT and CDR2 is SNEGSKA in the germline V gene (reference sequence).

Many counts were recorded for this clonotype. V and J are TRBV5-1 and TRBJ2-5, with 13 bases matching TRBD2. CDR3 length: 16 residues. V was pared by 6 bases and J by 5 bases, with 10 bases of the junction left unmatched. CDR1 and CDR2 (germline): SGHRS, YFSETQ. In nucleotides, the CDR3 is TGCGCCAGCACCGCATTGACTAGCGGGGGGCTCGAGACCCAGTACTTC. It codes for CASTALTSGGLETQYF.

This clonotype was seen more than once but under ten times. The chain has TRBV20-1 and TRBJ2-1, with D unclear. V was cut by 0 bases and J by 2 bases, with 20 bases left in between. There are 18 residues in the CDR3. Germline CDR1 DFQATT, CDR2 SNEGSKA (reference sequence). For the CDR3, the DNA is TGCAGTGCTAGAGATGCACATGAGCTAAACCCGCCCTACAATGAGCAGTTCTTC. This gives the protein CSARDAHELNPPYNEQFF.

J is TRBJ2-5 and V is TRBV11-2, with TRBD2 matching over 11 bases. Germline V gene lookup returns CDR1 SGHAT and CDR2 FQNNGV. This CDR3 has 15 residues. The junction had 10 bases not matched to a gene; V was cut back by 8 bases and J by 5 bases. CDR3 sequence: CASLNLAGGPETQYF. The CDR3 DNA is TGTGCCAGCTTAAATCTAGCGGGGGGTCCTGAGACCCAGTACTTC. Together with reference TRBV11-2 and TRBJ2-5, the CDR3 gives the full variable domain: EAGVAQSPRYKIIEKRQSVAFWCNPISGHATLYWYQQILGQGPKLLIQFQNNGVVDDSQLPKDRFSAERLKGVDSTLKIQPAKLEDSAVYLCASLNLAGGPETQYFGPGTRLLVL.

This chain links TRBV10-3 with TRBJ2-7, with 9 bases matching TRBD2. V lost 4 bases and J lost 5; bases outside the gene matches: 15. This CDR3 spans 17 amino acids. Germline values: CDR1 ENHRY, CDR2 SYGVKD. The CDR3 sequence: CAISAVSSGVFVNEQYV. DNA of the CDR3: TGTGCCATCAGTGCGGTATCTAGCGGGGTGTTTGTTAACGAGCAGTACGTC.

The chain recombines TRBV5-1 with TRBJ2-5; 12 positions match TRBD2. The CDR3 consists of 16 residues. The V gene end was trimmed by 5 bases and the J gene end by 5 bases; junction bases not matched to a gene: 10. Per germline, CDR1 SGHRS and CDR2 YFSETQ. CDR3 bases: TGCGCCAGCAGGCTAGCGGGGGGGCCGGTGGAGGAGACCCAGTACTTC. It specifies CASRLAGGPVEETQYF.

This clonotype was detected only a few times. The J gene is TRBJ2-7, the V gene TRBV20-1; D is unresolved. Germline V gene sequence: CDR1 DFQATT, CDR2 SNEGSKA (reference sequence). V lost 6 bases and J 7 bases, leaving 16 bases between the germline ends. The CDR3 has 12 residues. The CDR3 loop reads CSALPGLGEQYF. CDR3 in DNA: TGCAGTGCCCTCCCAGGCTTGGGAGAGCAGTACTTC.

This clonotype was observed a few times. This sequence joins TRBV18 and TRBJ2-1, with 7 bases aligning to TRBD1. After removal of 4 bases from V and 7 bases from J, the junction contained 4 bases not matched to a gene. The CDR3 sequence is 13 residues long. Germline-derived CDR1 and CDR2 are KGHSH and LQKENI. CDR3 in DNA: TGTGCCAGCTCACTTGACAGGGAGAATGAGCAGTTCTTC. Translating gives CASSLDRENEQFF.

The J gene is TRBJ1-5, the V gene TRBV15; D uncertain. The CDR3 runs 14 residues. The V gene lost 1 base and the J gene lost 7 bases, with 11 bases spanning the gap. The germline gives CDR1 LNHNV, CDR2 YYDKDF (reference sequence). The CDR3 sequence: CATSRGRAGQPQHF. The CDR3 nucleotides are TGTGCCACCAGCAGAGGACGGGCTGGGCAGCCCCAGCATTTT.

This clonotype appeared many times. The chain uses TRBV5-1 and TRBJ2-5; TRBD1 agrees at 10 bases. With V trimmed by 0 bases and J by 4 bases, 3 bases remained unmatched. CDR3 size: 15 residues. CDR1 is SGHRS and CDR2 is YFSETQ in the germline V gene. In DNA form, the CDR3 reads TGCGCCAGCAGCTTGGGACAGGGGGCAGGAGAGACCCAGTACTTC. Translating it yields CASSLGQGAGETQYF.

This clonotype has more than one count but fewer than ten. The chain recombines TRBV6-5 with TRBJ2-7, with D perhaps being TRBD1 or TRBD2 (5 bases each). CDR3 length: 17 residues. Trimming cost V 3 bases and J 2 bases, with 20 bases left between them. Germline lookup yields CDR1 MNHEY and CDR2 SVGAGI. The CDR3 loop is CASSYSIPGQLPYEQYF. CDR3 DNA: TGTGCCAGCAGTTATTCCATCCCGGGGCAGTTACCCTACGAGCAGTACTTC.

The chain has TRBV20-1 and TRBJ2-5, with D possibly being TRBD1 (5 bases). With 3 bases removed from V and 4 bases from J, the gap between germline ends came to 12 bases. The germline V gene has CDR1 DFQATT and CDR2 SNEGSKA (reference sequence). This CDR3 region has 13 residues. The CDR3 is CSARFSGLETQYF. CDR3 DNA: TGCAGTGCTAGGTTTTCAGGGCTAGAGACCCAGTACTTC.

The chain has TRBV12-3 or TRBV12-4 and TRBJ1-1, with D uncertain. The CDR3 is made up of 12 amino acids. Between the trimmed V and J ends, which lost 3 bases and 6 bases, there was a span of 8 bases. CDR3 DNA: TGTGCCAGCAGTTTTAGAGGGCCTGAAGCTTTCTTT. It translates to CASSFRGPEAFF.